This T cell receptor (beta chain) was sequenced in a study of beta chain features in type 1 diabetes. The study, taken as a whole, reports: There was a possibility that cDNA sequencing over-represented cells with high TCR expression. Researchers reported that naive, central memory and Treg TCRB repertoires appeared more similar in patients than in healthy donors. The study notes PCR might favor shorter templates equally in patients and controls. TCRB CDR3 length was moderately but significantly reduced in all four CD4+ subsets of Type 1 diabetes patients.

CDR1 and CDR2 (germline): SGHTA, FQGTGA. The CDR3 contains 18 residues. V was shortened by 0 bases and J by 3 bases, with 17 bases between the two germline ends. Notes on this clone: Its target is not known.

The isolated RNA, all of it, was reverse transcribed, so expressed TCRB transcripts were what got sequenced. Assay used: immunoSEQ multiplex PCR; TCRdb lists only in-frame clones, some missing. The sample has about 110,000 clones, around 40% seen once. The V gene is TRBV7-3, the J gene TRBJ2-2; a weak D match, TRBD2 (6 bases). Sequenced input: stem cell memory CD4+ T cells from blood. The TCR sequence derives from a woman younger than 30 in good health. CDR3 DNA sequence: TGTGCCAGCAGCTTAACCCCCCACCAGCGGAGGGACACCGGGGAGCTGTTTTTT. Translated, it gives CASSLTPHQRRDTGELFF.